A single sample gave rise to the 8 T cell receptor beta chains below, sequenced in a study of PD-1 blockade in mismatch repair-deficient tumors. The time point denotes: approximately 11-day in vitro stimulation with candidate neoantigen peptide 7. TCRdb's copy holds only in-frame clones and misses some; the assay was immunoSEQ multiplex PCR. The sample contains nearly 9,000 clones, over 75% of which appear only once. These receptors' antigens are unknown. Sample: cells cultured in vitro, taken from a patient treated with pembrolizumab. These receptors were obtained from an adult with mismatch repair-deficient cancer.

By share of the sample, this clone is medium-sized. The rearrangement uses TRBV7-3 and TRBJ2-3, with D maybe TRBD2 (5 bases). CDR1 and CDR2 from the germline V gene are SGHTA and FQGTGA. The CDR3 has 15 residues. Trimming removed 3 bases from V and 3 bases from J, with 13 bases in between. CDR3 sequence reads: CASSFTGLSTDTQYF. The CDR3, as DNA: TGTGCCAGCAGCTTTACGGGGTTGTCAACAGATACGCAGTATTTT.

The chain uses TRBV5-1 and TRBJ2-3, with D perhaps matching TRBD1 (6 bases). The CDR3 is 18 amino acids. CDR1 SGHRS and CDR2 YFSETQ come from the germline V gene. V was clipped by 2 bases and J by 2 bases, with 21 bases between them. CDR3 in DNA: TGCGCCAGCAGCTTTTCTTCTCCACAGGGTCACACCACAGATACGCAGTATTTT. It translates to CASSFSSPQGHTTDTQYF.

The CDR3 loop is CSVDPRQGNGYTF. The CDR3 DNA reads TGCAGCGTTGATCCCAGACAGGGTAATGGCTACACCTTC. V is TRBV29-1 and J is TRBJ1-2, with 7 bases aligning to TRBD1. Germline-derived CDR1 and CDR2 are SQVTM and ANQGSEA. V lost 3 bases and J lost 6; bases outside the gene matches: 7. This CDR3 comprises 13 residues.

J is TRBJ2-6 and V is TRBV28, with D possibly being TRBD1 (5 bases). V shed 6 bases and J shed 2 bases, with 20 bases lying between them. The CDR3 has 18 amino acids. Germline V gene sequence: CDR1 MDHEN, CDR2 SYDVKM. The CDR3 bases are TGTGCCAGCAGGCTGAGGTACAGGCCGATAACTGGGGCCAACGTCCTGACTTTC. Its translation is CASRLRYRPITGANVLTF.

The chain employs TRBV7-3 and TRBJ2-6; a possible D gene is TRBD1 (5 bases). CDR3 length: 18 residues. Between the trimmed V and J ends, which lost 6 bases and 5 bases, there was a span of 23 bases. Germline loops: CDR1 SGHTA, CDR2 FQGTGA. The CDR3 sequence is CASSPYLRQRLRANVLTF. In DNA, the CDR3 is TGTGCCAGCAGTCCCTATCTTCGACAGAGGCTACGGGCCAACGTCCTGACTTTC.

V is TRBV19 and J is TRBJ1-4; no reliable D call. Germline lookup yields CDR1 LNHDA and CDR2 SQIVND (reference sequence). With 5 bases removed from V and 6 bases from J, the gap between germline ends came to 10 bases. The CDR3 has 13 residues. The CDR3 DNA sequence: TGTGCCAGTAGTGGGCAGACTTATGAAAAACTGTTTTTT. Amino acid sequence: CASSGQTYEKLFF. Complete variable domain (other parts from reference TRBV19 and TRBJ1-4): DGGITQSPKYLFRKEGQNVTLSCEQNLNHDAMYWYRQDPGQGLRLIYYSQIVNDFQKGDIAEGYSVSREKKESFPLTVTSAQKNPTAFYLCASSGQTYEKLFFGSGTQLSVL.

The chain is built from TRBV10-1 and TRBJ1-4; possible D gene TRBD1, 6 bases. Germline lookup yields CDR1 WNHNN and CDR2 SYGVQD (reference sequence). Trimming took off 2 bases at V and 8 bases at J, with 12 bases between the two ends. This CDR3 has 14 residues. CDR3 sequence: CASSEGGSREKLFF. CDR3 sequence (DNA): TGCGCCAGCAGTGAGGGGGGCTCGAGAGAAAAACTGTTTTTT.

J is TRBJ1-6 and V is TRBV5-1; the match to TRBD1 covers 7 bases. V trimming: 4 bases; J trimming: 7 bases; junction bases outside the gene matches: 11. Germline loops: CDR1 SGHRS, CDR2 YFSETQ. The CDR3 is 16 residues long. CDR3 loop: CASSRRTGTVNSPLHF. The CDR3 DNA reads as TGCGCCAGCAGCCGCCGGACCGGGACAGTGAATTCACCCCTCCACTTT.